The source of this TCR beta chain is a study of T cells after yellow fever vaccination. The overall study: The SMART-Seq v4 Ultra Low Input method served to prepare the low-cell-number fractions. Study-level points and caveats: Across the CD4 and CD8 compartments, a small share of clonotypes was present in both. Most primary-vaccination clones recurred post-booster (approximately 96% CD4, more than 85% CD8).

This CDR3 is 11 amino acids long. CDR1 and CDR2 from the germline V gene are DFQATT and SNEGSKA (reference sequence). V trimming: 7 bases; J trimming: 3 bases; junction bases outside the gene matches: 3. This clonotype was seen a few times. What it binds is unknown. TCRdb used MiXCR to reprocess the 5' RACE reads, holding one entry per CDR3 protein. The sample includes approximately 160,000 distinct CDR3 sequences, over 7% seen only once; the top ten take approximately 39%. The clonotype comes from a man between 18 and 29 years old who received the YFV17D yellow fever vaccine. Source: CD8+ T cells sorted from PBMCs, taken 45 days after the yellow fever booster vaccination. This chain uses TRBV20-1 with TRBJ2-7, with 7 bases fitting TRBD1. CDR3 region: CSVQGDYEQYF. CDR3 nucleotides: TGCAGTGTGCAGGGGGACTACGAGCAGTACTTC.